This TCR beta chain is drawn from a study of T cells in Graves' hyperthyroidism and ophthalmopathy. Overall study findings and caveats: Most thyroid clonotypes that were expanded above 0.001 also turned up in blood.

From RNA transcripts, TCR beta CDR3 regions were amplified. Using the HTBI primer set, a first-round RT-PCR was run on the TCR CDR3. MiXCR was run by TCRdb on the multiplex PCR reads, yielding one entry per CDR3 protein. This sample carries 300,000 to 350,000 distinct CDR3 sequences, 18% of them seen once, and the ten largest clones take approximately 49%. This clonotype has just a few counts. Its antigen is still unknown. V trimming: 3 bases; J trimming: 5 bases; junction bases outside the gene matches: 7. The CDR3 consists of 15 residues. Germline lookup yields CDR1 SGDLS and CDR2 YYNGEE. Material: blood. V gene TRBV9 combines with J gene TRBJ2-5, with TRBD1 identical over 10 bases. The TCR comes from a woman between 50 and 59 years old with Graves' hyperthyroidism. DNA for the CDR3: TGTGCCAGCAGCGCCTGGACAGGGGGTACTGAGACCCAGTACTTC. It encodes CASSAWTGGTETQYF.